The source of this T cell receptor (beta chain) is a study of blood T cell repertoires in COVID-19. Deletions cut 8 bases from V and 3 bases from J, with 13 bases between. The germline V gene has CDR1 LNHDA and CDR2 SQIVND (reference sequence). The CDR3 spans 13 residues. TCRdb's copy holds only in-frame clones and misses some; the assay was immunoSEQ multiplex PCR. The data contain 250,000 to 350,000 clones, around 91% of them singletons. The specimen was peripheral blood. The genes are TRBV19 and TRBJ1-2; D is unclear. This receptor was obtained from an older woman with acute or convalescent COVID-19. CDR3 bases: TGTGCCAGTTGCATGACTAAGGACTATGGCTACACCTTC. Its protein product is CASCMTKDYGYTF.